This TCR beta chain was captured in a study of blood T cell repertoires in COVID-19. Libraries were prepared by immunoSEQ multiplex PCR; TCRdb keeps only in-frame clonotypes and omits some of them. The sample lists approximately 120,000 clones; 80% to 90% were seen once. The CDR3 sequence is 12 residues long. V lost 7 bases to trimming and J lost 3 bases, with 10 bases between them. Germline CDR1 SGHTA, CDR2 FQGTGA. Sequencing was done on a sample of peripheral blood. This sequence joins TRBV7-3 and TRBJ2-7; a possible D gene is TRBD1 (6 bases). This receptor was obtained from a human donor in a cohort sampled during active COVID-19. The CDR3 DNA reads TGTGCCAGCAAAAACAGGGACTACGAGCAGTACTTC. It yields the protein CASKNRDYEQYF.